These T cell receptor beta chains were read from a single sample in a study of T cell repertoires in cytomegalovirus infection. Their specific antigens are unknown. TCRdb reprocessed the reads via MiXCR and lists one record per CDR3 protein. The sample lists around 300,000 distinct CDR3 sequences; roughly a fifth were seen once. Sequenced here: cultured PBMCs, sampled from culture after CMV antigen stimulation. The receptor set was obtained from a human donor in good health (CMV status not recorded). Some clones in this sample may be carry-over from other donors' samples. Each CDR3 is given with its conserved first and last residue. D genes are given only for firm matches. Not every row has a clone size; where given, it reads once, few, many or a size class.

cdr3_nt,cdr3_aa,d_call,v_call,clone_size,j_call
TGTGCCACCAGCCCTACCCCAGGGCGGGTAGAAGTAACTAATGAAAAACTGTTTTTT,CATSPTPGRVEVTNEKLFF,NA,TRBV15,few,TRBJ1-4
TGTGCCAGCAGCTTACAGGGGGTGGACACTGAAGCTTTCTTT,CASSLQGVDTEAFF,TRBD1,TRBV7-2,many,TRBJ1-1
TGTGCTAGTGGTTTGGTACAGGGGAGCTCTGGAAACACCATATATTTT,CASGLVQGSSGNTIYF,TRBD1,TRBV12-5,NA,TRBJ1-3
TGTGCCAGCAGTGAATCGAATAGCGGGAGGGCCTGGTACAATGAGCAGTTCTTC,CASSESNSGRAWYNEQFF,TRBD2,TRBV25-1,few,TRBJ2-1
TGTGCCAGCAGCCCCCGGCTATCGGCCTGGGAGCAGTTCTTC,CASSPRLSAWEQFF,NA,TRBV7-9,many,TRBJ2-1
TGTGCCAGCAGCCTAAGGACTAGCGTAGCCGTCCTGGGGACCCAGTACTTC,CASSLRTSVAVLGTQYF,TRBD2,TRBV7-2,many,TRBJ2-5
TGTGCCAGCAGTTATGCGGTCACAGATACGCAGTATTTT,CASSYAVTDTQYF,NA,TRBV27,NA,TRBJ2-3
TGCGCCAGCAGCGGTGGGACGCGGGCTCCCTATAATTCACCCCTCCACTTT,CASSGGTRAPYNSPLHF,NA,TRBV5-1,once,TRBJ1-6
TGTGCCAGCAGCTTAGGGAGGGTATCTGAAGCTTTCTTT,CASSLGRVSEAFF,NA,TRBV7-2,NA,TRBJ1-1
TGTGCCAGCAGTTTCGTCGGGGCCTCCTACGACAATGAGCAGTTCTTC,CASSFVGASYDNEQFF,NA,TRBV28,NA,TRBJ2-1
TGTGCCACCAGTGATTGGGGGACTAGCGATCACAATGAGCAGTTCTTC,CATSDWGTSDHNEQFF,TRBD2,TRBV24-1,few,TRBJ2-1
TGCGCCAGCAGCCAAGTTTCCGGACAAGCCTACAATGAGCAGTTCTTC,CASSQVSGQAYNEQFF,NA,TRBV4-1,many,TRBJ2-1
TGTGCCAGCAGTCCCTCCCCGGGAGGGCCCTACAATGAGCAGTTCTTC,CASSPSPGGPYNEQFF,TRBD2,TRBV27,many,TRBJ2-1
TGTGCCAGCAGTTTTTTTGTGGCGCCGGGGATGAATCAGCCCCAGCATTTT,CASSFFVAPGMNQPQHF,NA,TRBV12-3/TRBV12-4,NA,TRBJ1-5
TGTGCCAGCAGCCCACAGGCAGGGGGCGGGGAGACCCAGTACTTC,CASSPQAGGGETQYF,TRBD1,TRBV7-2,few,TRBJ2-5
TGCGCCAGCAGGACCCCTCGCGCCCCTGAAGCTTTCTTT,CASRTPRAPEAFF,NA,TRBV10-2,many,TRBJ1-1
TGCAGTGCTACCCCCCAGGGGAGAGTTGAAGCTTTCTTT,CSATPQGRVEAFF,NA,TRBV20-1,few,TRBJ1-1
TGTGCCAGCAGCGGAATAGCGGGAGGCCCCGGGGAGACCCAGTACTTC,CASSGIAGGPGETQYF,TRBD2,TRBV7-2,many,TRBJ2-5
TGTGCCAGCAGTATACGGCGGGAGCCTCAAGAGGATGAGCAGTTCTTC,CASSIRREPQEDEQFF,TRBD2,TRBV6-2/TRBV6-3,once,TRBJ2-1
TGTGCCAGCAGACCCGGGACAGGATACAATGAGCAGTTCTTC,CASRPGTGYNEQFF,TRBD1,TRBV6-2/TRBV6-3,many,TRBJ2-1
TGTGCCAGCAGCTATCAGACAGGGACCGGTCCCGGGGAGCTGTTTTTT,CASSYQTGTGPGELFF,TRBD1,TRBV14,once,TRBJ2-2
TGCGCCAGCAGCCAAAGGGGTCGGAACAGGGGCTCTGGGGCCAACGTCCTGACTTTC,CASSQRGRNRGSGANVLTF,TRBD1,TRBV4-3,few,TRBJ2-6
TGTGCCAGCAGTTACTCGGGCTGGGCCCCCTACGAGCAGTACTTC,CASSYSGWAPYEQYF,NA,TRBV6-6,few,TRBJ2-7
TGTGCCACCAGCAGAAACAGGGGTAGCACTGAAGCTTTCTTT,CATSRNRGSTEAFF,TRBD1,TRBV15,few,TRBJ1-1
TGTGCCAGCAGCTTGACAGGGGCCGGGGGTGGCTACACCTTC,CASSLTGAGGGYTF,TRBD1,TRBV7-8,NA,TRBJ1-2
TGTGCCATCAGTGCAGGTGGACAGTCAAGTGAAAAACTGTTTTTT,CAISAGGQSSEKLFF,NA,TRBV10-3,NA,TRBJ1-4
TGTGCCAGCAGCCCATATTCCGGCGGGGGTACTGAAGCTTTCTTT,CASSPYSGGGTEAFF,NA,TRBV7-2,few,TRBJ1-1
TGTGCCAGCAGTTTATGGGGGGGGGGTCAGGATAACTATGGCTACACCTTC,CASSLWGGGQDNYGYTF,NA,TRBV28,NA,TRBJ1-2
TGTGCCAGCAGCCCGCTAGCGGGAGCGGAAGATACGCAGTATTTT,CASSPLAGAEDTQYF,TRBD2,TRBV7-6,few,TRBJ2-3
TGTGCCAGCAGTTCGACAGGGCCGAGGCCAGCTTTCTTT,CASSSTGPRPAFF,TRBD1,TRBV6-5,NA,TRBJ1-1
TGTGCCAGCAGCTCAAAAAGGACGGTGTCCTACGAGCAGTACTTC,CASSSKRTVSYEQYF,NA,TRBV7-8,few,TRBJ2-7
TGTGCCAGCAGCTTAGTCGCCAATACCTACGAGCAGTACTTC,CASSLVANTYEQYF,NA,TRBV7-2,many,TRBJ2-7
TGCGCCAGCAGCTCGGGACTAGCGGGACCTGCAGGGGCGCAGTATTTT,CASSSGLAGPAGAQYF,TRBD2,TRBV5-1,NA,TRBJ2-3
TGCGCCAGCAGCTTGCGGGGGGCAGGGAACAATGAGCAGTTCTTC,CASSLRGAGNNEQFF,NA,TRBV5-1,few,TRBJ2-1
TGTGCCAGCAGCTTAAGGTCCAGCGGGAGTTTTACAGATACGCAGTATTTT,CASSLRSSGSFTDTQYF,TRBD2,TRBV7-6,many,TRBJ2-3
TGTGCCAGCAGCTTACCCGGACAGGGGGGGATGAACACTGAAGCTTTCTTT,CASSLPGQGGMNTEAFF,TRBD1,TRBV7-8,NA,TRBJ1-1
TGTGCCAGCAGAGGACTAGCGGGAGGCAGGGAGCAGTTCTTC,CASRGLAGGREQFF,TRBD2,TRBV7-8,NA,TRBJ2-1
TGTGCCAGCAGTGATGTCCAGGTCAATCAGCCCCAGCATTTT,CASSDVQVNQPQHF,NA,TRBV25-1,NA,TRBJ1-5
TGTGCCAGCAGCTTAGGAGAGAGGCCGGATAACTATGGCTACACCTTC,CASSLGERPDNYGYTF,NA,TRBV7-9,NA,TRBJ1-2
TGTGCCAGCAGTAGATCACTGAAGGAGCATACGCAGTATTTT,CASSRSLKEHTQYF,NA,TRBV28,few,TRBJ2-3
TGCAGTGCTAGAGACTTCAGCTCTGGAAACACCATATATTTT,CSARDFSSGNTIYF,NA,TRBV20-1,few,TRBJ1-3
TGCGCCAGCAGCCGCGGACTAGCGGCCACCGGGGAGCTGTTTTTT,CASSRGLAATGELFF,TRBD2,TRBV4-1,few,TRBJ2-2
TGTGCTAGTGGTTCCAGCCCGGTGATTGATGGCTACACCTTC,CASGSSPVIDGYTF,NA,TRBV12-5,NA,TRBJ1-2
TGTGCCAGCACCCAGCTTATACGGGGGTCCGATGGCTACACCTTC,CASTQLIRGSDGYTF,NA,TRBV7-2,many,TRBJ1-2
TGCGCCAGCAGCTCGTTTACCGGGGAGACCGGGGAGCTGTTTTTT,CASSSFTGETGELFF,NA,TRBV5-1,few,TRBJ2-2